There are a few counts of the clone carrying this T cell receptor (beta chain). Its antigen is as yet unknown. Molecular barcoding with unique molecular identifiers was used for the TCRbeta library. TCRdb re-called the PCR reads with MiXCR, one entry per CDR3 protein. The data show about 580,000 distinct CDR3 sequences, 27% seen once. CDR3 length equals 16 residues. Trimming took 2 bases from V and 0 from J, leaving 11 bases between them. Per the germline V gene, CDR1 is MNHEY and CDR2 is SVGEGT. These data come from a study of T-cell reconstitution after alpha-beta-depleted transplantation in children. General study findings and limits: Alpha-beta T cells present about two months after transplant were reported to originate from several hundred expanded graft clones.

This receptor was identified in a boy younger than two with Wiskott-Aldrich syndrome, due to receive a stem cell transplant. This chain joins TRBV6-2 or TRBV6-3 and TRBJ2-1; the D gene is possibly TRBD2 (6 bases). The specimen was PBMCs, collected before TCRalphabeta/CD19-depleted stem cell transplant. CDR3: CASSYRAGSSYNEQFF. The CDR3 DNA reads TGTGCCAGCAGTTACAGGGCGGGGAGCTCCTACAATGAGCAGTTCTTC.